Sequencing of this T cell receptor beta chain was carried out in a study of blood T cell repertoires in COVID-19. Across the study: The United States, Italy and Spain supplied acute and convalescent COVID-19 samples. Sources were T cells, B-cell-depleted T cells, or PBMCs; the material itself was cDNA or gDNA.

Assay used: immunoSEQ multiplex PCR; TCRdb lists only in-frame clones, some missing. The sample shows about 88,000 clones, roughly 83% of them seen only once. Germline-derived CDR1 and CDR2 are SGHDN and FVKESK. This CDR3 has 17 amino acids. Trimming stripped 0 bases from V and 6 bases from J, with 18 bases between. This clone was picked up a small number of times. The TCR comes from a human donor in a cohort sampled during active COVID-19. The specimen sequenced was peripheral blood. The chain uses TRBV14 and TRBJ1-5; D is perhaps TRBD1 (5 bases). CDR3 nucleotide sequence: TGTGCCAGCAGCCAAGATCCCCGACAGCCACGAAGTCAGCCCCAGCATTTT. The encoded protein is CASSQDPRQPRSQPQHF.